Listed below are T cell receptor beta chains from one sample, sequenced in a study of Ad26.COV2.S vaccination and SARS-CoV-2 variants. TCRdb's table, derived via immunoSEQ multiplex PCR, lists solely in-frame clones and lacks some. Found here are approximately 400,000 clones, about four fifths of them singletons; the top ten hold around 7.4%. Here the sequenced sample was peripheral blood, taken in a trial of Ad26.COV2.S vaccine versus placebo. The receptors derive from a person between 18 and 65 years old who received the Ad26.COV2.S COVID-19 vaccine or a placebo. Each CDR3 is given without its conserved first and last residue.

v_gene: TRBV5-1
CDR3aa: ASSLGTSGPLVETQY

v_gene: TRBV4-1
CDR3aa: ASSQTGGREFGYT

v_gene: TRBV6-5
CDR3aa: ASKGWTVNSPLH

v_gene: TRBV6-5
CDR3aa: ASRPQGTGANVLT

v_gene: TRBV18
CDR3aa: ASSPRDEGAIY

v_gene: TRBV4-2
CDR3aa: ASSQGQGDNSPLH

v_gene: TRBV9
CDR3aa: ASSVDGEKLF

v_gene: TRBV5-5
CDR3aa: ASSVRGEQY

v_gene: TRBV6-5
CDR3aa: ASRDYPNEKLF

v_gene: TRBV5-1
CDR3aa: ASRGDWSREGSYNEQF

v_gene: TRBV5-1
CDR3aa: ASSSNGVATGELF

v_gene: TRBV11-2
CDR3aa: ASSLRALSSGLGGYT

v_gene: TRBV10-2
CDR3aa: ASSGSGRNTGELF

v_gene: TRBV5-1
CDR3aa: ASSLQGPNTEAF

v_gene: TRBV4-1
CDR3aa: ASSQGAGGEQY

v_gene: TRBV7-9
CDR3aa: ASSSGQTNQPQH

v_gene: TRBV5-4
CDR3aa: ATWYSGANVLT

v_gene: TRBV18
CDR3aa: ASSPSISETQY

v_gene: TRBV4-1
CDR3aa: ASSQDSSGRSYNEQF

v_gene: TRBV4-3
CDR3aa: ASSQDYWVGDSPLH

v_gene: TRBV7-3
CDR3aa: ASSPGRDTDTQY

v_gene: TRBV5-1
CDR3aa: ASSFQAGGVHEQY

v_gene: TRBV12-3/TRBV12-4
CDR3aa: ASTPGWDEQF

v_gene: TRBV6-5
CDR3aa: ASRSGVWYGYT

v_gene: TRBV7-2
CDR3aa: ASSFGVTYNEQF

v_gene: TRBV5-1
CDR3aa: ASSLGTGDTGELF

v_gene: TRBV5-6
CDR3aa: ASSLGLRDRAYEQY

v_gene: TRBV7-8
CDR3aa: ASSLSPGQGRQPQH

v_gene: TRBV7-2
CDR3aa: ASSLAHRGGGYT

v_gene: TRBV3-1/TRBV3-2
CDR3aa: ASSLYRGLAGFYSYEQY

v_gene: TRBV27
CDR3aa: ASRASGSDYEQY

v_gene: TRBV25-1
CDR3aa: ASSRGAGELF

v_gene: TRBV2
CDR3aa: ASSGGLPPYEQY

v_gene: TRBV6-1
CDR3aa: ASSEYAGRGEAF

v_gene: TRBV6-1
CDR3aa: ASSEYGTNQPQH

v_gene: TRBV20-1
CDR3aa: SAVGDTEAF

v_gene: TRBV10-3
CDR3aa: AIRGGPAYEQY

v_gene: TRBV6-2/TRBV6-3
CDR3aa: ASSYDRPATNEKLF

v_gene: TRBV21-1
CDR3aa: AVDLNEQF

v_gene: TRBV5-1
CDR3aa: ASSLGGPQGIRSPLH

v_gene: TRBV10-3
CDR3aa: AIMKDPNTGELF

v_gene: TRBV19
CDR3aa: ASSTGTGGPYEQY

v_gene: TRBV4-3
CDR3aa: ASSQGHSTEAF

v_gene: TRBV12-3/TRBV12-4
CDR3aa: ASLTGYTGELF

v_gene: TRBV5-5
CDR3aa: ASSFEGEKLF

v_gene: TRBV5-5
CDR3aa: ASSTGTLSRAGNTIY

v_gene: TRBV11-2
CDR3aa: ASSQKAGGPDTQY

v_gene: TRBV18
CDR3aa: ASSPPQNTEAF

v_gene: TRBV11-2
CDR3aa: ASSLGGHYEQY